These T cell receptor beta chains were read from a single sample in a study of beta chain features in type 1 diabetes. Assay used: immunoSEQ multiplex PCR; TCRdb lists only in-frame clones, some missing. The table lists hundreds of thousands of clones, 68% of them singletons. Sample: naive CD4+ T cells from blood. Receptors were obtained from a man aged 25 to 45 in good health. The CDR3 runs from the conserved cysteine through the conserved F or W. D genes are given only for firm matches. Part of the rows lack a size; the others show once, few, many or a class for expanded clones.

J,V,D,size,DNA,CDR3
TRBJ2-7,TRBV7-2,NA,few,TGTGCCAGCAGCGTCGGGTCTAGCCTCTACGAGCAGTACTTC,CASSVGSSLYEQYF
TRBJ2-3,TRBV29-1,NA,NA,TGCAGCGTCCGCCTCCGCACAGATACGCAGTATTTT,CSVRLRTDTQYF
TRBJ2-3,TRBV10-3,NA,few,TGTGCCATCAGTGATGGTTTGGGCACAGATACGCAGTATTTT,CAISDGLGTDTQYF
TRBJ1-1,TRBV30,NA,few,TGTGCCTGGAAGGGACAACCGAACACTGAAGCTTTCTTT,CAWKGQPNTEAFF
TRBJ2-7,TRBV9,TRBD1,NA,TGTGCCAGCAGCGCGGGCGGACAGGGAAGTCTCGAGCAGTACTTC,CASSAGGQGSLEQYF
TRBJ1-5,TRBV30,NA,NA,TGTGCCTGGAGTTATAGCAATCAGCCCCAGCATTTT,CAWSYSNQPQHF
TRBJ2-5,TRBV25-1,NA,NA,TGTGCCAGCAGTGCGTCTTCTAGTTCCCAAGAGACCCAGTACTTC,CASSASSSSQETQYF
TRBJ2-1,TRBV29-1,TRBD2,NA,TGCAGCGTTGGAACTAGCGGCTACAATGAGCAGTTCTTC,CSVGTSGYNEQFF
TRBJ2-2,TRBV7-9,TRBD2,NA,TGTGCCAGCAGCCCTACTAGCGGCCGGGAGCTGTTTTTT,CASSPTSGRELFF
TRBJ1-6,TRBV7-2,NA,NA,TGTGCCAGCAGCTCGGGTAAAAGCGGCTTCCTCCTCCACTTT,CASSSGKSGFLLHF